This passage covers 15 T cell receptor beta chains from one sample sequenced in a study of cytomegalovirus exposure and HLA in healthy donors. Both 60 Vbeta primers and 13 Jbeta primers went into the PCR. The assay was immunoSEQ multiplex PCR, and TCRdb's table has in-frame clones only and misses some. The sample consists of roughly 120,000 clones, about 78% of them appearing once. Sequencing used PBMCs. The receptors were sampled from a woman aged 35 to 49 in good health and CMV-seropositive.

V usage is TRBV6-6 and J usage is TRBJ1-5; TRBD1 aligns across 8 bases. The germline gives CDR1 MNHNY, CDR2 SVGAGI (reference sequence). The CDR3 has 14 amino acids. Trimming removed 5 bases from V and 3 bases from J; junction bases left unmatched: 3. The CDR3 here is CASSPDRVNQPQHF. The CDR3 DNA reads TGTGCCAGCAGTCCGGACAGGGTCAATCAGCCCCAGCATTTT.

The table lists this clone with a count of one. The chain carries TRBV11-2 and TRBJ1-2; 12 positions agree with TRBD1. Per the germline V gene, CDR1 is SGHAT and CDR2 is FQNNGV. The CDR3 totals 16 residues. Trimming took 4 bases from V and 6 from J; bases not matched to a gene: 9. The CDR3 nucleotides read TGTGCCAGCAGCTCCCCGATCCGGGACAGGGGGCATGGCTACACCTTC. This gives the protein CASSSPIRDRGHGYTF. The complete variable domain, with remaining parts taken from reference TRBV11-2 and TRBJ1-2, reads EAGVAQSPRYKIIEKRQSVAFWCNPISGHATLYWYQQILGQGPKLLIQFQNNGVVDDSQLPKDRFSAERLKGVDSTLKIQPAKLEDSAVYLCASSSPIRDRGHGYTFGSGTRLTVV.

For the CDR3, the DNA is TGCGCCAGCAGCCAAGATCTCCCGGCCTTCCCCCGGGACACCGGGGAGCTGTTTTTT. Its translation is CASSQDLPAFPRDTGELFF. The chain couples TRBV4-1 to TRBJ2-2, with unresolved D. The V gene's germline CDR1 is MGHRA and CDR2 YSYEKL. CDR3 length: 19 residues. V was shortened by 0 bases and J by 3 bases, with 20 bases between the two germline ends.

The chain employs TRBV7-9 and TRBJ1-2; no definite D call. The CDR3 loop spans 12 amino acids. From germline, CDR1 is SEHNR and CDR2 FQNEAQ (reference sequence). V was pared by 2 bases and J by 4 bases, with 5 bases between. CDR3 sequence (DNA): TGTGCCAGCAGCTTACCAGGCTATGGCTACACCTTC. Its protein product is CASSLPGYGYTF.

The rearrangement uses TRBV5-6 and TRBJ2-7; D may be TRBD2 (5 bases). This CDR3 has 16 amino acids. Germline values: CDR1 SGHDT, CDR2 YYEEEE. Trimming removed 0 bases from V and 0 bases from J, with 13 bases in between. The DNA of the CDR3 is TGTGCCAGCAGCTTGGGAGGAGGCGGGTACTCCTACGAGCAGTACTTC. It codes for CASSLGGGGYSYEQYF.

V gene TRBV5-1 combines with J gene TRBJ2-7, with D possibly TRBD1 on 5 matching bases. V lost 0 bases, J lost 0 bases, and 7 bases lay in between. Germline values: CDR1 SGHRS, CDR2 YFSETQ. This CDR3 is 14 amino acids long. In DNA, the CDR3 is TGCGCCAGCAGCTTGGACAGGAGCTCCTACGAGCAGTACTTC. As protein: CASSLDRSSYEQYF.

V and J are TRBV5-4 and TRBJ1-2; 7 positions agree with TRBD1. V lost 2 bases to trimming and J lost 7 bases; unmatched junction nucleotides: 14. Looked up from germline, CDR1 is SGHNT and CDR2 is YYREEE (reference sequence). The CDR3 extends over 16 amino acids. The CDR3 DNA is TGTGCCAGCAGCTTTGGGGACAGCAATAGGAGTCGTGGCTACACCTTC. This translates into CASSFGDSNRSRGYTF. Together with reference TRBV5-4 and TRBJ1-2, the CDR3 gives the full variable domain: ETGVTQSPTHLIKTRGQQVTLRCSSQSGHNTVSWYQQALGQGPQFIFQYYREEENGRGNFPPRFSGLQFPNYSSELNVNALELDDSALYLCASSFGDSNRSRGYTFGSGTRLTVV.

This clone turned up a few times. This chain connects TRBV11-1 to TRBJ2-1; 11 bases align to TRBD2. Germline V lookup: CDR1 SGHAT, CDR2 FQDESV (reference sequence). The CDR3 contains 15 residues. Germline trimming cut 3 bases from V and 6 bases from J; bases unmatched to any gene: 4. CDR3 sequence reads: CASSLLAGGPNEQFF. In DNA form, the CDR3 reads TGTGCCAGCAGCTTGCTAGCGGGGGGCCCCAATGAGCAGTTCTTC. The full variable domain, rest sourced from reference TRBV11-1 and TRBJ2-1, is EAEVAQSPRYKITEKSQAVAFWCDPISGHATLYWYRQILGQGPELLVQFQDESVVDDSQLPKDRFSAERLKGVDSTLKIQPAELGDSAMYLCASSLLAGGPNEQFFGPGTRLTVL.

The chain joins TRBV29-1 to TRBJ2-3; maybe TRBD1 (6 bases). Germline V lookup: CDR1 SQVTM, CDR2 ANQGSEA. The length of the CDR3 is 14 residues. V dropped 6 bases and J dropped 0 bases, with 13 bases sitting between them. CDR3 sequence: CSVAQGKSTDTQYF. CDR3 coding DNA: TGCAGCGTGGCCCAGGGGAAGAGCACAGATACGCAGTATTTT.

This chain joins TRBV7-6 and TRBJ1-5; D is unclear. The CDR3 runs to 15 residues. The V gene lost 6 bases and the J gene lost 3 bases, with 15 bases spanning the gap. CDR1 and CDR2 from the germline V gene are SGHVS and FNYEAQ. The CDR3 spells CASSPDTNPNQPQHF. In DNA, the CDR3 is TGTGCCAGCAGTCCTGACACCAACCCCAATCAGCCCCAGCATTTT.

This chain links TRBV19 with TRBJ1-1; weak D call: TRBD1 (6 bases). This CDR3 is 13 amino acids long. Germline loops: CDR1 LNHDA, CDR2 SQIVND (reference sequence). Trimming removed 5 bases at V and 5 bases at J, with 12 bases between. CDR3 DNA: TGTGCCAGTAGTGTACAGGGTCTAACTGAAGCTTTCTTT. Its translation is CASSVQGLTEAFF.

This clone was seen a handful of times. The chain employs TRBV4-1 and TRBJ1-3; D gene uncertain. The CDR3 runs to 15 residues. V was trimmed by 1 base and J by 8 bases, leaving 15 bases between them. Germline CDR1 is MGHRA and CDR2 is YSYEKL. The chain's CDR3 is CASSQADSSVHTIYF. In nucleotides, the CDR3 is TGCGCCAGCAGCCAAGCGGACTCGTCGGTTCACACCATATATTTT.

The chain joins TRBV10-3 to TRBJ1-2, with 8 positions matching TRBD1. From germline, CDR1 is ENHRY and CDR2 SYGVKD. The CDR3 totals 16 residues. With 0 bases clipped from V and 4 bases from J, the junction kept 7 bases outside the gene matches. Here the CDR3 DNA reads TGTGCCATCAGTGAGTCGGGAGGGGACAGGAGCTATGGCTACACCTTC. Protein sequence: CAISESGGDRSYGYTF.

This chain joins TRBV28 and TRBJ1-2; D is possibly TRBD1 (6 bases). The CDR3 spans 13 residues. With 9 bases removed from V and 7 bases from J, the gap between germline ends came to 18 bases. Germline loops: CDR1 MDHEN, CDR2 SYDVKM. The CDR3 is CASMTTGSGGYTF. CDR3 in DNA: TGTGCCAGTATGACCACAGGGTCAGGTGGCTACACCTTC.

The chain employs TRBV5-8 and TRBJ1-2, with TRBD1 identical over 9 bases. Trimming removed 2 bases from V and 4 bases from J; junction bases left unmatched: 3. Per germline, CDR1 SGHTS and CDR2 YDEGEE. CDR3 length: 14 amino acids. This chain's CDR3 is CASSLTGGVYGYTF. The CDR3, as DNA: TGTGCCAGCAGCTTAACAGGGGGCGTCTATGGCTACACCTTC.